These T cell receptor beta chains were read from a single sample in a study of shared T cell receptors in the human thymus. TCRdb keeps only in-frame clones here, not all; method: immunoSEQ multiplex PCR. The data hold 450,000 to 650,000 clones, with about 84% observed a single time. These sequences were also reported in another study, on human thymus T cells.

The sequenced sample consisted of thymocytes. The receptor set was obtained from a boy less than two years old with a congenital heart defect. CDR3s include the opening cysteine and the closing phenylalanine or tryptophan. D genes are given only for firm matches. Only some rows state a clone size, as once, few, many or a class for expanded clones.

j_gene	v_gene	d_gene	abundance	CDR3nt	CDR3aa
TRBJ2-7	TRBV7-9	TRBD2	NA	TGTGCCAGCAGCTTAATACCGGCGCCTAGCGGGTTTTTCTACGAGCAGTACTTC	CASSLIPAPSGFFYEQYF
TRBJ2-7	TRBV4-1	TRBD1	NA	TGCGCCAGCAGCCAAGACCTGACAGGGAACTCCTACGAGCAGTACTTC	CASSQDLTGNSYEQYF
TRBJ2-7	TRBV2	TRBD2	NA	TGTGCCAGCAGGGCCGGGACTAGCGGCACTCTCGCGTACGAGCAGTACTTC	CASRAGTSGTLAYEQYF
TRBJ2-7	TRBV27	TRBD2	few	TGTGCCAGCAGTTTAGGAGGACTAGCCGGGGGCCGGGGTCCCTACGAGCAGTACTTC	CASSLGGLAGGRGPYEQYF
TRBJ1-1	TRBV20-1	NA	NA	TGCAGTCCTTGGAACACTGAAGCTTTCTTT	CSPWNTEAFF
TRBJ2-1	TRBV5-6	TRBD2	NA	TGTGCCAGCAGCTTGGGTAGACTAGCGGGAGAGGGTGAGCAGTTCTTC	CASSLGRLAGEGEQFF
TRBJ2-2	TRBV18	TRBD2	NA	TGTGCCAGCTCACAGGGCTTCGTGGGAGGGCATTCGAACACCGGGGAGCTGTTTTTT	CASSQGFVGGHSNTGELFF
TRBJ2-5	TRBV5-1	TRBD1	NA	TGCGCCAGCAGCAGGACAGGGACGGAGACCCAGTACTTC	CASSRTGTETQYF
TRBJ1-1	TRBV2	NA	NA	TGTGCCAGCAGTCGACTGGGGAGGGGTTCTGAAGCTTTCTTT	CASSRLGRGSEAFF
TRBJ2-1	TRBV28	TRBD1	once	TGTGCCAGCAGACATAGGGGGACAGGGGGCTACAATGAGCAGTTCTTC	CASRHRGTGGYNEQFF
TRBJ1-4	TRBV15	NA	NA	TGTGCCACCAGCAGAAGCACCAAAACCGGGACACTGAATGAAAAACTGTTTTTT	CATSRSTKTGTLNEKLFF
TRBJ1-5	TRBV28	TRBD1	NA	TGTGCCAGCAGGAATCGACAGGGAGTCAATCAGCCCCAGCATTTT	CASRNRQGVNQPQHF
TRBJ2-1	TRBV25-1	NA	NA	TGTGCCAGCAGTGAATGGGGCGGGACCGCCTACAATGAGCAGTTCTTC	CASSEWGGTAYNEQFF
TRBJ2-1	TRBV6-5	TRBD2	NA	TGTGCCAGCAGTTCGCGGGAGGGCCGCCACAATGAGCAGTTCTTC	CASSSREGRHNEQFF
TRBJ1-1	TRBV12-5	NA	NA	TGTGCTAGTGGTTCCCTGGGAGTGAACACTGAAGCTTTCTTT	CASGSLGVNTEAFF
TRBJ2-1	TRBV30	NA	NA	TGTGCCTGGAGGCCCCTTAGCGGATCCTACAATGAGCAGTTCTTC	CAWRPLSGSYNEQFF
TRBJ2-7	TRBV6-1	NA	NA	TGTGCCAGCACTCGGGCAGGGCCCCTCGAGCAGTACTTC	CASTRAGPLEQYF
TRBJ2-5	TRBV5-1	TRBD2	NA	TGCGCCAGCAGCTCCCTCCCTTGCGGGAGGGCCAGAGAGACCCAGTACTTC	CASSSLPCGRARETQYF
TRBJ1-2	TRBV27	NA	NA	TGTGCCAGCAGTTTATCGACCAATTCCGGGTCCCGCTATGGCTACACCTTC	CASSLSTNSGSRYGYTF
TRBJ1-4	TRBV9	TRBD1	NA	TGTGCCAGCAGCGGGCGAATTACAACAGGGGGCAAAGAAAAACTGTTTTTT	CASSGRITTGGKEKLFF
TRBJ2-1	TRBV27	NA	few	TGTGCCAGCAGTTTACTCCGCCTGGAGGCTAGCGCCCACAATGAGCAGTTCTTC	CASSLLRLEASAHNEQFF
TRBJ2-1	TRBV11-3	TRBD2	once	TGTGCCAGCAGCTTAGATGAGAGGACTAGCGGGCCCAGCTCCTACAATGAGCAGTTCTTC	CASSLDERTSGPSSYNEQFF
TRBJ2-2	TRBV27	TRBD2	NA	TGTGCCAGCAGTTTATTGGTACAGGCCCTCGGACTAGCGGGAGGGGCCGGGGAGCTGTTTTTT	CASSLLVQALGLAGGAGELFF
TRBJ2-3	TRBV6-5	TRBD1	once	TGTGCCAGCAGTTCGAGACGGGACAGGGGCACAGATACGCAGTATTTT	CASSSRRDRGTDTQYF
TRBJ1-3	TRBV30	TRBD1	NA	TGTGCCTGGTCCGACAGGGGGAATGGAAACACCATATATTTT	CAWSDRGNGNTIYF
TRBJ2-5	TRBV4-3	NA	NA	TGCGCCAGCAGCCAAGATCCGACAACTCAAGAGACCCAGTACTTC	CASSQDPTTQETQYF
TRBJ2-7	TRBV25-1	NA	NA	TGTGCCAGCAGCGGGACTCAAGCCATCTACGAGCAGTACTTC	CASSGTQAIYEQYF
TRBJ1-2	TRBV11-2	TRBD1	NA	TGTGCCAGCAGCTTGGGACAGCCCAACTATGGCTACACCTTC	CASSLGQPNYGYTF
TRBJ2-4	TRBV2	TRBD2	NA	TGTGCCAGCAGGGGACTAGCGGGAGGGGGGGCCAAAAACATTCAGTACTTC	CASRGLAGGGAKNIQYF
TRBJ2-2	TRBV28	TRBD2	NA	TGTGCCAGCAGCCAGGGACTATCGAACACCGGGGAGCTGTTTTTT	CASSQGLSNTGELFF
TRBJ1-4	TRBV5-1	NA	NA	TGCGCCAGCAGCTTGGCAACAGGGCCAACTAATGAAAAACTGTTTTTT	CASSLATGPTNEKLFF
TRBJ2-7	TRBV5-5	NA	NA	TGTGCCAGCAGCTCCTCGGCCGGGGGGCCCTACGAGCAGTACTTC	CASSSSAGGPYEQYF
TRBJ2-7	TRBV5-1	NA	NA	TGCGCCAGCAGCTTGAGGGGATCAGGGATCTCCTACGAGCAGTACTTC	CASSLRGSGISYEQYF
TRBJ2-7	TRBV5-1	TRBD2	NA	TGCGCCAGCAGCTTGCGGGAGGTCTCCTACGAGCAGTACTTC	CASSLREVSYEQYF
TRBJ2-7	TRBV28	TRBD2	few	TGTGCCAGCAGTTTAGCGGGAGAGGATCACGAGCAGTACTTC	CASSLAGEDHEQYF
TRBJ1-6	TRBV4-3	NA	NA	TGCGCCAGCAGCCAAGATGACGAGAGGGGGGGGACTAATTCACCCCTCCACTTT	CASSQDDERGGTNSPLHF
TRBJ2-1	TRBV13	NA	NA	TGTGCCAGCAGCTTAACCGCCCTAGCGCACAATGAGCAGTTCTTC	CASSLTALAHNEQFF
TRBJ2-7	TRBV30	TRBD2	NA	TGTGCCTGGAGTGTAAACGGGAGGTCCTACGAGCAGTACTTC	CAWSVNGRSYEQYF
TRBJ2-1	TRBV27	TRBD1	NA	TGTGCCAGCGGAACCCCGGGACAGGGGTTTGGGAATGAGCAGTTCTTC	CASGTPGQGFGNEQFF
TRBJ1-5	TRBV10-3	NA	NA	TGTGCCATCAGTGAGTCGAAGTCGGGGGCGGGGGGTCCCAATCAGCCCCAGCATTTT	CAISESKSGAGGPNQPQHF
TRBJ2-7	TRBV28	TRBD2	few	TGTGCCAGCAGTCCCTCGGGGGGGTCCTACGAGCAGTACTTC	CASSPSGGSYEQYF
TRBJ2-7	TRBV10-3	TRBD1	NA	TGTGCCATCAGAAAGGGGACAGGGGTCTTC	CAIRKGTGVF
TRBJ2-2	TRBV6-1	NA	NA	TGTGCCAGCAGAAGACAGGACCCGAACACCGGGGAGCTGTTTTTT	CASRRQDPNTGELFF
TRBJ2-5	TRBV7-2	NA	NA	TGTGCCAGCAGCTGGGGCGGGACCCGATTACAAGAGACCCAGTACTTC	CASSWGGTRLQETQYF
TRBJ2-3	TRBV28	TRBD1	few	TGTGCCAGCAGTTTCTGGGGACAGGTTTGGCCAGATACGCAGTATTTT	CASSFWGQVWPDTQYF
TRBJ1-3	TRBV10-3	NA	NA	TGTGCCATCAGTGGCGGGGGGAACGGAAACACCATATATTTT	CAISGGGNGNTIYF
TRBJ2-3	TRBV5-4	TRBD2	NA	TGTGCCAGCAGCCCACGGGGGGGCACAGATACGCAGTATTTT	CASSPRGGTDTQYF
TRBJ1-5	TRBV25-1	NA	NA	TGTGCCAGCAGTCAGGCGGGGAGGGATCAGCCCCAGCATTTT	CASSQAGRDQPQHF
TRBJ2-3	TRBV28	TRBD1	NA	TGTGCCAGCAGCCTAGGGACAGGGAGCACAGATACGCAGTATTTT	CASSLGTGSTDTQYF
TRBJ2-6	TRBV30	TRBD1	NA	TGTGCCACGACAGGGGCTGGGGCCAACGTCCTGACTTTC	CATTGAGANVLTF
TRBJ2-3	TRBV11-2	TRBD2	once	TGTGCCAGCAGCCCTCTAGCGGGGTCCACAGATACGCAGTATTTT	CASSPLAGSTDTQYF
TRBJ2-3	TRBV6-1	NA	NA	TGTGCCAGCAGTGAAGTCAGTTGGACAACAGATACGCAGTATTTT	CASSEVSWTTDTQYF
TRBJ2-2	TRBV27	TRBD2	NA	TGTGCCAGCATCCCCTGGGTGAGCGGGAGGGCCTCCACCGGGGAGCTGTTTTTT	CASIPWVSGRASTGELFF
TRBJ2-1	TRBV28	TRBD1	NA	TGTGCCAGCAGTTTAGAGGGGCCAGGGGGATACAATGAGCAGTTCTTC	CASSLEGPGGYNEQFF
TRBJ2-3	TRBV6-6	TRBD2	NA	TGTGCCAGCACCAAACTAGCGCAAGATACGCAGTATTTT	CASTKLAQDTQYF